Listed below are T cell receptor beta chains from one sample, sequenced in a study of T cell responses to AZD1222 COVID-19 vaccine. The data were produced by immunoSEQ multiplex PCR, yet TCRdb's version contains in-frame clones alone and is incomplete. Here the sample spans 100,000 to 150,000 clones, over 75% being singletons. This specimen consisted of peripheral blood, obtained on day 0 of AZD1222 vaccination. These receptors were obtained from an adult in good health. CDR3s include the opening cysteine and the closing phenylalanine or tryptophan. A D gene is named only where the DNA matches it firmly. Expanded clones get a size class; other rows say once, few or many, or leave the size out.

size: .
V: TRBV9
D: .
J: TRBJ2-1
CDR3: CASSRSLTTSYNEQFF
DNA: TGTGCCAGCAGCCGATCCCTAACGACCTCCTACAATGAGCAGTTCTTC

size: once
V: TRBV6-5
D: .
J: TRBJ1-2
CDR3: CASSYSSGQRDGYTF
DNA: TGTGCCAGCAGTTACTCGAGCGGACAGAGGGACGGCTACACCTTC

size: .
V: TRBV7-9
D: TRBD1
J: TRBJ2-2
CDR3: CASSLAAGGPTGELFF
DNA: TGTGCCAGCAGCTTAGCGGCAGGGGGCCCCACCGGGGAGCTGTTTTTT

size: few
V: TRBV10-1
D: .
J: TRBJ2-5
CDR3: CASSEGQLGETQYF
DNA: TGCGCCAGCAGTGAAGGGCAGTTGGGTGAGACCCAGTACTTC

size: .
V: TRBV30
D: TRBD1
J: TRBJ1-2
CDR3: CAWSVGGGYYGYTF
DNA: TGTGCCTGGAGTGTAGGGGGCGGGTACTATGGCTACACCTTC

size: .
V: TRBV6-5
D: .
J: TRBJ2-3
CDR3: CASNLQPEGTQYF
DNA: TGTGCCAGCAATCTACAACCCGAGGGTACGCAGTATTTT

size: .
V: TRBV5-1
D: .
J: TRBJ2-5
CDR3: CASSSTGPTGTQYF
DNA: TGCGCCAGCAGCTCAACGGGACCGACGGGGACCCAGTACTTC

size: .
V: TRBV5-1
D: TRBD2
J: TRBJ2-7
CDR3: CASSLLAGQDYEQYF
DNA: TGCGCCAGCAGCTTACTAGCGGGACAGGACTACGAGCAGTACTTC

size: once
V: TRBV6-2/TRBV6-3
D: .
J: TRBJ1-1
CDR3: CASSPPRGGGTEAFF
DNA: TGTGCCAGCAGTCCCCCCCGCGGGGGCGGCACTGAAGCTTTCTTT

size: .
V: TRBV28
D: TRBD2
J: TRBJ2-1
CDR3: CASSLPGLAGINNEQFF
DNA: TGTGCCAGCAGTTTACCCGGACTAGCCGGAATAAACAATGAGCAGTTCTTC

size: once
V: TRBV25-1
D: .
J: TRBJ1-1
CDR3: CASRRQGVNTEAFF
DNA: TGTGCCAGCAGACGGCAAGGGGTGAACACTGAAGCTTTCTTT

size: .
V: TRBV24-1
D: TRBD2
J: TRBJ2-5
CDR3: CATSDGAQRGTQYF
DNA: TGTGCCACCAGTGATGGTGCGCAGCGGGGGACCCAGTACTTC

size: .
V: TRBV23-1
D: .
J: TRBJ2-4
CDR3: CASSQPGTLLAKNIQYF
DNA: TGCGCCAGCAGTCAACCCGGGACCTTACTAGCCAAAAACATTCAGTACTTC

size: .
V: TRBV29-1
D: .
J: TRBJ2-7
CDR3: CSALRGGGGYEQYF
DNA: TGCAGCGCCTTGAGAGGAGGGGGAGGGTACGAGCAGTACTTC

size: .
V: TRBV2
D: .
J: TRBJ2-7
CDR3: CASLTPYEQYF
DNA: TGTGCCAGCTTGACTCCCTACGAGCAGTACTTC

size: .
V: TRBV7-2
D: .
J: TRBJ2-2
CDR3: CASIPRGGLYTGELFF
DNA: TGTGCCAGCATCCCCCGGGGCGGTTTGTACACCGGGGAGCTGTTTTTT

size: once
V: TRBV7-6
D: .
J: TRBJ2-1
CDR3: CASSFDLSSYNEQFF
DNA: TGTGCCAGCAGCTTCGACTTAAGCTCCTACAATGAGCAGTTCTTC

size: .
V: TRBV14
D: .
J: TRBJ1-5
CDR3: CASSHKIRESLGNQPQHF
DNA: TGTGCCAGCAGCCATAAGATAAGGGAGTCGTTGGGCAATCAGCCCCAGCATTTT

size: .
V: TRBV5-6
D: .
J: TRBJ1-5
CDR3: CASSPGPRGHQPQHF
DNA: TGTGCCAGCAGCCCGGGGCCAAGGGGTCATCAGCCCCAGCATTTT

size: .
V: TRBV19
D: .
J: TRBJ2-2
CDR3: CASSRYSQLITGELFF
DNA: TGTGCCAGTAGTAGGTACAGCCAACTTATAACCGGGGAGCTGTTTTTT

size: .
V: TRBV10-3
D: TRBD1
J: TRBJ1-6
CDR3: CAISTDRENSPLHF
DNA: TGTGCCATCAGTACCGACAGGGAAAATTCACCCCTCCACTTT

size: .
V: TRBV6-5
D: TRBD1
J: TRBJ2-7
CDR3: CASRPQGATYEQYF
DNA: TGTGCCAGCAGGCCACAGGGGGCAACCTACGAGCAGTACTTC

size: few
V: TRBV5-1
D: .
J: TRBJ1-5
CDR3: CASRSDGNSNQPQHF
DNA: TGCGCCAGCAGATCAGACGGAAATAGCAATCAGCCCCAGCATTTT

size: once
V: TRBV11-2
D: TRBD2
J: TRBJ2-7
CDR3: CASSLAGPAGGEQYF
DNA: TGTGCCAGCAGCTTAGCTGGCCCAGCGGGAGGCGAGCAGTACTTC

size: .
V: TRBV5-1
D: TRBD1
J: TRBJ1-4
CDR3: CASSVTGVVLGEKLFF
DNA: TGCGCCAGCAGCGTGACAGGGGTTGTGTTAGGTGAAAAACTGTTTTTT

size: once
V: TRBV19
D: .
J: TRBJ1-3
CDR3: CASRRNVGDGNTIYF
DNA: TGTGCCAGTAGGCGAAATGTTGGGGACGGAAACACCATATATTTT

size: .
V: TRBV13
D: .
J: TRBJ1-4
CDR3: CASSLRPGEKLFF
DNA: TGTGCCAGCAGCCTCCGTCCCGGGGAAAAACTGTTTTTT

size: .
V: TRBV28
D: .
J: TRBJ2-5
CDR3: CASSFSWETQYF
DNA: TGTGCCAGCAGTTTCAGTTGGGAGACCCAGTACTTC

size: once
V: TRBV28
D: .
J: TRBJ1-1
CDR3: CASSQGGGGSTEAFF
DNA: TGTGCCAGCAGTCAAGGGGGGGGAGGGTCCACTGAAGCTTTCTTT

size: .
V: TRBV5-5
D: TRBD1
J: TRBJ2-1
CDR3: CASSSLDRAVNEQFF
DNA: TGTGCCAGCAGCTCGTTAGACAGGGCCGTTAATGAGCAGTTCTTC

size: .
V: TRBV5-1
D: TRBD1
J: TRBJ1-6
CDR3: CASSLEGQGRPDSPLHF
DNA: TGCGCCAGCAGCTTGGAGGGACAGGGCCGGCCTGATTCACCCCTCCACTTT

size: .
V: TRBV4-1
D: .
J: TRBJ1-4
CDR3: CASSQDRGNTNEKLFF
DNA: TGCGCCAGCAGCCAAGATCGGGGTAACACTAATGAAAAACTGTTTTTT

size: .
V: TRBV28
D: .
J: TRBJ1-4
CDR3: CATRDRELFF
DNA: TGTGCCACTCGAGACAGAGAACTGTTTTTT

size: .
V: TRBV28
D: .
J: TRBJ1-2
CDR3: CASSLTPRTYGYTF
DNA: TGTGCCAGCAGTTTAACCCCCAGGACCTATGGCTACACCTTC

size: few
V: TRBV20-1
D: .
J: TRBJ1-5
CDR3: CSASADSRVGQPQHF
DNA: TGCAGTGCTAGTGCTGACAGCCGGGTTGGTCAGCCCCAGCATTTT

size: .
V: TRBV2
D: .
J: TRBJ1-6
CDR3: CASSLTGINSPLHF
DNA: TGTGCCAGCAGCCTTACAGGGATTAATTCACCCCTCCACTTT

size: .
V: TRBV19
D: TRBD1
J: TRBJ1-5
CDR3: CASSSSPGQKNQPQHF
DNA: TGTGCCAGTAGTTCCTCTCCGGGACAGAAGAATCAGCCCCAGCATTTT

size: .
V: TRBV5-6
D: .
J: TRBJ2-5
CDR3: CASSLDGRPTETQYF
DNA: TGTGCCAGCAGCTTGGACGGCAGACCGACGGAGACCCAGTACTTC

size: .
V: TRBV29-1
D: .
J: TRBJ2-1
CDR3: CSAGLGFSYNEQFF
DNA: TGCAGCGCCGGGTTGGGGTTCTCCTACAATGAGCAGTTCTTC

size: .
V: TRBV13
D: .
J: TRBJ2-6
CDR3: CASMFRSSGANVLTF
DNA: TGTGCCAGCATGTTCCGCAGCTCTGGGGCCAACGTCCTGACTTTC

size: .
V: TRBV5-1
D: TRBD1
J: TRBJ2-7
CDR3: CASSVGQGAYEQYF
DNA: TGCGCCAGCAGCGTAGGACAGGGGGCCTACGAGCAGTACTTC

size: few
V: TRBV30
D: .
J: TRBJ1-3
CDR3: CAWTSRGNTIYF
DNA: TGTGCCTGGACCTCGCGGGGGAACACCATATATTTT

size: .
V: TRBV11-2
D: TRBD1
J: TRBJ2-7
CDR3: CASSPRTGSSYEQYF
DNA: TGTGCCAGCAGCCCCCGGACAGGGAGCTCCTACGAGCAGTACTTC

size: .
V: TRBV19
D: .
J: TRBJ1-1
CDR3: CASRDFNTEAFF
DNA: TGTGCCAGTAGGGATTTCAACACTGAAGCTTTCTTT